The clone carrying this T cell receptor (beta chain) has more than one count but fewer than ten. The sample originates from a study of regulatory T cells in long-lasting Graves disease. Study in general: The antithyroid drugs taken by newly diagnosed Graves' patients had been used for under 3 months.

Described time point: newly diagnosed GD, antithyroid drugs for less than 3 months. RNA from PBMCs was the source of the TCR library. Combining iRepertoire HTBI primers with Arm-PCR of CDR3 regions, the authors built TCR beta libraries. Via MiXCR, TCRdb re-called the multiplex PCR reads, giving one row per CDR3 protein. The profile covers approximately 390,000 distinct CDR3 sequences, with about 16% appearing a single time and 20% to 25% taken by the ten largest. CDR1 is SNHLY, CDR2 FYNNEI, per germline. V trimming: 6 bases; J trimming: 8 bases; junction bases outside the gene matches: 7. This CDR3 has 14 amino acids. The same sample was also studied in work on T cells in Graves' hyperthyroidism and ophthalmopathy. From that report: Researchers ran a first-round RT-PCR on the TCR CDR3 using the HTBI primer set.

The sample was peripheral blood mononuclear cells (PBMCs), taken at new diagnosis, from a patient treated with antithyroid drugs. The sequence came from a woman aged 18-29 years with Graves disease. J is TRBJ2-2 and V is TRBV2, with TRBD1 matching 9 bases. Here the CDR3 reads CASRGQGDEGELFF. Written as DNA, the CDR3 is TGTGCCAGCAGGGGACAGGGAGACGAGGGGGAGCTGTTTTTT.